This TCR beta chain was documented in a study of T cell responses to AZD1222 COVID-19 vaccine. The overall study: Second doses at about 4 or about 12 weeks were pooled.

Profiled with immunoSEQ multiplex PCR; TCRdb holds only in-frame clones, not every one. This repertoire shows 67,000 or so clones, 84% found once; its top ten account for approximately 9.8%. This clone is a singleton in its sample. CDR3 size: 16 residues. The ends lost 5 bases at V and 0 bases at J; junction bases unmatched: 5. Germline lookup yields CDR1 MNHEY and CDR2 SMNVEV (reference sequence). The sequencing here drew on peripheral blood, taken on day 0 of AZD1222 vaccination. This sequence originates from an adult in good health. This chain connects TRBV27 to TRBJ2-7; 12 bases fit TRBD1. In DNA, the CDR3 is TGTGCCAGCAGTCTCAAGGGACAGGGGGCCTCCTACGAGCAGTACTTC. Encoded protein: CASSLKGQGASYEQYF.